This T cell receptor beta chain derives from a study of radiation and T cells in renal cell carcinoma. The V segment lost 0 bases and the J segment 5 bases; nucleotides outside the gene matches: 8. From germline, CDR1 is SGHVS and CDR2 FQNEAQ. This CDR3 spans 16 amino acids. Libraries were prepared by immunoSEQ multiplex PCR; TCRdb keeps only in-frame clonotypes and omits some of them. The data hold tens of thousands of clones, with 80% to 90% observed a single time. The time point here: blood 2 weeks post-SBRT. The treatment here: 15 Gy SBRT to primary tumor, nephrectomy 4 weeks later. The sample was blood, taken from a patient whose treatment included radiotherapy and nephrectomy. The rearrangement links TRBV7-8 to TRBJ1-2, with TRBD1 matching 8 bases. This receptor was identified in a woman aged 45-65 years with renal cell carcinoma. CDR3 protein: CASSLADRALTYGYTF. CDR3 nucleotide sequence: TGTGCCAGCAGCTTAGCGGACAGGGCCCTAACTTATGGCTACACCTTC.